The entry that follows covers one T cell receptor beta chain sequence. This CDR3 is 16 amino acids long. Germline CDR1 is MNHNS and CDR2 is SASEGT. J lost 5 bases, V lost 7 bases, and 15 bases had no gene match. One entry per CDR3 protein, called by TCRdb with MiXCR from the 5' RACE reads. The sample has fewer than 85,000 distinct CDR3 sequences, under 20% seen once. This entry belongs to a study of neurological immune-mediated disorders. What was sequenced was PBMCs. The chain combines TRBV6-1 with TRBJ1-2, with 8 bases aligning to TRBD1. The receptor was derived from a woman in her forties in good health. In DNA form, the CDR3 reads TGTGCCAGCATTAAATATTCCGGGACAGGAAATTATGGCTACACCTTC. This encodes CASIKYSGTGNYGYTF.